This T cell receptor (beta chain) was recovered during a study of cytomegalovirus exposure and HLA in healthy donors. The CDR3 contains 16 residues. Germline lookup yields CDR1 MGHRA and CDR2 YSYEKL. V lost 0 bases and J lost 7; bases outside the gene matches: 8. Whole-study findings and limits: Cytomegalovirus association was assigned to about 180 TCR beta chains.

This clone was observed a handful of times. Its matching antigen is unknown. Primers for the PCR totalled 60 Vbeta and 13 Jbeta. Measured with immunoSEQ multiplex PCR; TCRdb has only the in-frame clones, and not every one. The sample includes roughly 120,000 clones, roughly 15% of them seen just once. The rearrangement uses TRBV4-1 and TRBJ1-5; 8 bases are shared with TRBD1. The source material was PBMCs. The clonotype comes from a woman younger than 35 in good health and CMV-seronegative. The CDR3 region is CASSQETGAPRQPQHF. CDR3 DNA: TGCGCCAGCAGCCAAGAGACAGGGGCGCCCAGGCAGCCCCAGCATTTT.